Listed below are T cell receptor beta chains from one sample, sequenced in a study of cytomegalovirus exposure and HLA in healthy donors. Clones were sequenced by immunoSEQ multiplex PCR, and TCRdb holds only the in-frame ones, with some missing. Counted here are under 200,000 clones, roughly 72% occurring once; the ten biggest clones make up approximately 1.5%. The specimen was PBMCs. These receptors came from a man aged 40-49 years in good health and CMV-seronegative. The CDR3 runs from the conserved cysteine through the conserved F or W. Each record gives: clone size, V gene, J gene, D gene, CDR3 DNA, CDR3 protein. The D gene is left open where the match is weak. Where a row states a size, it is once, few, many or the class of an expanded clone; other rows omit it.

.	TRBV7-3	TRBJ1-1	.	TGTGCCAGCAGCTTATTGGGCATAACTGAAGCTTTCTTT	CASSLLGITEAFF
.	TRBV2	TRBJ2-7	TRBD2	TGTGCCAGCAGTGGAGCCGGGACTAGTCACCCCTACGAGCAGTACTTC	CASSGAGTSHPYEQYF
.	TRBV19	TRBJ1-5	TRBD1	TGTGCCAGTAGCGGGAACAGGGGGCATCCCGATGGGCAGCCCCAGCATTTT	CASSGNRGHPDGQPQHF
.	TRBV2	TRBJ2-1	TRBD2	TGTGCCAGCAGTGAAGTTTTAGCGGGAGACTCCTACAATGAGCAGTTCTTC	CASSEVLAGDSYNEQFF
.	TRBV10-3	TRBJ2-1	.	TGTGCCATCAGTGCCTCCAATGAGCAGTTCTTC	CAISASNEQFF
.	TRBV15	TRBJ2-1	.	TGTGCCACCAGCAGAAAGACAGACTACAATGAGCAGTTCTTC	CATSRKTDYNEQFF
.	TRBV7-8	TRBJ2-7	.	TGTGCCAGCAGCTTAGCGGCAGGGGCCGTCTCCTACGAGCAGTACTTC	CASSLAAGAVSYEQYF
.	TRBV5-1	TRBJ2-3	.	TGCGCCAGCAGGATGACGGGTACGGGATTGGTGCAAGATACGCAGTATTTT	CASRMTGTGLVQDTQYF
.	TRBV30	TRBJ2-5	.	TGTGCCTGGGGACGACAGTCCCCAGAGACCCAGTACTTC	CAWGRQSPETQYF
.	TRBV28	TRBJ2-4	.	TGTGCCAGCAGTTTTATAGAGGACTCCCGAGGAAACAGTCAGTACTTC	CASSFIEDSRGNSQYF
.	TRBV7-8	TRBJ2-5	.	TGTGCCAGTACTGAATCGGGGGAGACCCAGTACTTC	CASTESGETQYF
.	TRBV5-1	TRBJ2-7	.	TGCGCCAGCAGCGAGAGTTCCTACGAGCAGTACTTC	CASSESSYEQYF
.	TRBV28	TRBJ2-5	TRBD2	TGTGCCAGCAGTACACCTAGCGGGAGCGTCGAGACCCAGTACTTC	CASSTPSGSVETQYF
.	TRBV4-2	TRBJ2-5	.	TGTGCCAGCAGCCAAGAAGACAGGCAGGGGGGTACGGAGACCCAGTACTTC	CASSQEDRQGGTETQYF
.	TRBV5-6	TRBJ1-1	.	TGTGCCAGCAGCCAACGGACTATAAGGAACACTGAAGCTTTCTTT	CASSQRTIRNTEAFF
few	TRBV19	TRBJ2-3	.	TGTGCCAGTAGCTCAGGAAGAAGCACAGATACGCAGTATTTT	CASSSGRSTDTQYF
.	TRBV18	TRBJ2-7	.	TGTGCCAGCTCACCACCGGCCTCCGACTACGAGCAGTACTTC	CASSPPASDYEQYF
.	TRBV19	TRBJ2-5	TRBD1	TGTGCCAGTAGCCGCACAGGGGTCGGGGAGACCCAGTACTTC	CASSRTGVGETQYF
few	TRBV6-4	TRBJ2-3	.	TGTGCCAGCAGTGACTCCGGAGGGGAGAGAGATACGCAGTATTTT	CASSDSGGERDTQYF
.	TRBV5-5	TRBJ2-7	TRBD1	TGTGCCAGCAGCTCCAAACCGGGACAGGGAAGAGGCGACGAGCAGTACTTC	CASSSKPGQGRGDEQYF
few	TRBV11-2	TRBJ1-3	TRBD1	TGTGCCAGCAGCTGGACGACAGGGGTCTGGAACACCATATATTTT	CASSWTTGVWNTIYF
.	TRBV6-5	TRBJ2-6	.	TGTGCCACCCAACGTGAGGCCTCTGGGGCCAACGTCCTGACTTTC	CATQREASGANVLTF
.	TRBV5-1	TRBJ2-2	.	TGCGCCAGCAGCTTACATCCAGCGGGGAACACCGGGGAGCTGTTTTTT	CASSLHPAGNTGELFF
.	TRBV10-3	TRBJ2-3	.	TGTGCCATCAGAGCCGCAAGGGGGTCTGGCGCAGATACGCAGTATTTT	CAIRAARGSGADTQYF
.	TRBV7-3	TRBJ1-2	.	TGTGCCAGCAGCCCGAGCGGAGATGTGAACTATGGCTACACCTTC	CASSPSGDVNYGYTF
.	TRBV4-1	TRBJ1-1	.	TGCGCCAGCAGCCAATTGGGCTATGAAGCTTTCTTT	CASSQLGYEAFF
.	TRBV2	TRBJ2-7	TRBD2	TGTGCCAGCAGTCAAACTAGCGGAAACTACGAGCAGTACTTC	CASSQTSGNYEQYF
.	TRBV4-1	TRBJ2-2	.	TGCGCCAGCAGCCAAGGGACTCACGCCACCGGGGAGCTGTTTTTT	CASSQGTHATGELFF
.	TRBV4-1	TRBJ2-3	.	TGCGCCAGCAGCCAAGCCGGAGAGGCAGATACGCAGTATTTT	CASSQAGEADTQYF
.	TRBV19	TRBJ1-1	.	TGTGCCAGTAGTATCCGGGTTAACACTGAAGCTTTCTTT	CASSIRVNTEAFF
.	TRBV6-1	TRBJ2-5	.	TGTGCCAGCAGAGCAAACACAGGGGAGACCCAGTACTTC	CASRANTGETQYF
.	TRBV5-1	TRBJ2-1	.	TGCGCCAGCAGCTTGGGAGGGGGAGATGGGAATGAGCAGTTCTTC	CASSLGGGDGNEQFF
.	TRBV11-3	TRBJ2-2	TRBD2	TGTGCCAGCAGCTCGGCGGGAGGGGTCACCGGGGAGCTGTTTTTT	CASSSAGGVTGELFF
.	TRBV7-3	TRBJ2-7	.	TGTGCCAGCAGCTCAGGGGCCTCCTACGAGCAGTACTTC	CASSSGASYEQYF
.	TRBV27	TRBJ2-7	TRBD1	TGTGCCAGCAGTTTCCTCGGACAGGCGAGCTCCTACGAGCAGTACTTC	CASSFLGQASSYEQYF
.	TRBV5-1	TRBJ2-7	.	TGCGCCAGCAGCTTGGTTGGGGCCCCATCCTACGAGCAGTACTTC	CASSLVGAPSYEQYF
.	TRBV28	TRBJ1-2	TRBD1	TGTGCCAGCAGCACACAGGGGAACTATGGCTACACCTTC	CASSTQGNYGYTF
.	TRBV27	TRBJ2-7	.	TGTGCCAGCAGTCCCACGATAGAGTCCTACGAGCAGTACTTC	CASSPTIESYEQYF
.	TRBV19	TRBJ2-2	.	TGTGCCAGTAGTATCCAACTCAGGGACGGGGAGCTGTTTTTT	CASSIQLRDGELFF
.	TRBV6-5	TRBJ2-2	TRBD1	TGTGCCAGCAGTTACTCCCGGGACAGGAATACCGGGGAGCTGTTTTTT	CASSYSRDRNTGELFF
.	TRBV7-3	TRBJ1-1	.	TGTGCCAGCAGCTTAAGTAGCAGTCAGAACACTGAAGCTTTCTTT	CASSLSSSQNTEAFF
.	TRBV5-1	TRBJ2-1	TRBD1	TGCGCCAGCAGCTTGGGGGACAGCCGAAATGAGCAGTTCTTC	CASSLGDSRNEQFF
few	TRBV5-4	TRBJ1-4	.	TGTGCCAGCAGCTTACAAACTAATGAAAAACTGTTTTTT	CASSLQTNEKLFF
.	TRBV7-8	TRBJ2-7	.	TGTGCCAGCAGCTCACACTCTGGGGCGGCGGGGAAAACCTACGAGCAGTACTTC	CASSSHSGAAGKTYEQYF
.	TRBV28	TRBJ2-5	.	TGTGCCAGCAGCACCCTGGACACCATCCAGTACTTC	CASSTLDTIQYF